This is a list of T cell receptor beta chains from one sample in a study of blood T cell repertoires in COVID-19. Sequencing was performed with immunoSEQ multiplex PCR; in TCRdb, only in-frame clones are kept and a portion is missing. The data show about 110,000 clones, approximately 80% seen once. Sequenced: peripheral blood. The source of these receptors is a woman aged 70-85 years with acute or convalescent COVID-19. Each CDR3 is given with its conserved first and last residue. The order of the fields is V gene, clone size, D gene, J gene, CDR3 DNA, CDR3 protein. The D gene is left open where the match is weak. The size of a clone is reported for some rows only, either as once, few or many, or as a class for expanded clones.

TRBV7-2	once	.	TRBJ1-3	TGTGCCAGCAGCGGAGGGCTGAGCTCTGGAAACACCATATATTTT	CASSGGLSSGNTIYF
TRBV18	.	.	TRBJ1-5	TGTGCCAGCTCACCACAAGGGACTTTTAGCAATCAGCCCCAGCATTTT	CASSPQGTFSNQPQHF
TRBV7-3	.	.	TRBJ2-5	TGTGCCAGCAGCCGCCGAGCGTGGGAGACCCAGTACTTC	CASSRRAWETQYF
TRBV7-8	.	.	TRBJ2-3	TGTGCCAGCAGCTTAAGGTCTGCGGGGGCGGTTAGCACAGATACGCAGTATTTT	CASSLRSAGAVSTDTQYF
TRBV2	.	TRBD2	TRBJ2-3	TGTGCCAGCAGCGAACCAGGCAGCGGGGGGGCATCAGATACGCAGTATTTT	CASSEPGSGGASDTQYF
TRBV2	.	.	TRBJ1-2	TGTGCCAGTAAACCCCTACAGGGAGAGGCAGGCGGCTACACCTTC	CASKPLQGEAGGYTF
TRBV29-1	once	.	TRBJ2-1	TGCAGCGTTGAAGACAGGGGTTCCCTTACAGATGAGCAGTTCTTC	CSVEDRGSLTDEQFF
TRBV6-5	.	TRBD1	TRBJ2-7	TGTGCCAGCAGTTCCTACAGGGGGTACGAGCAGTACTTC	CASSSYRGYEQYF
TRBV3-1/TRBV3-2	once	TRBD2	TRBJ2-1	TGTGCCAGCAGCCTGACTAGCGGGACCCGCAATGAGCAGTTCTTC	CASSLTSGTRNEQFF
TRBV28	.	.	TRBJ2-1	TGTGCCAGCAGAAAGGGGGTCGATGAGCAGTTCTTC	CASRKGVDEQFF
TRBV5-4	.	TRBD2	TRBJ2-3	TGTGCCAGCAGCAGTCCACCTAGCGGGGGGAGCACAGATACGCAGTATTTT	CASSSPPSGGSTDTQYF
TRBV7-9	.	TRBD2	TRBJ2-1	TGTGCCAGCAGCTTAGTGACTAGCGGGACGCGGGACAATGAGCAGTTCTTC	CASSLVTSGTRDNEQFF
TRBV27	.	TRBD2	TRBJ2-2	TGTGCCAGCGGTTATAGGGGCGCGGGAGTAGCCACCGGGGAGCTGTTTTTT	CASGYRGAGVATGELFF
TRBV28	few	.	TRBJ1-2	TGTGCCAGCCAAGGGGTGGGCATGGGAGGCTACACCTTC	CASQGVGMGGYTF
TRBV3-1/TRBV3-2	.	.	TRBJ1-6	TGTGCCAGCAGCCAGGAACAGGGTTTTAATTCACCCCTCCACTTT	CASSQEQGFNSPLHF
TRBV11-3	.	.	TRBJ2-4	TGTGCCAGCAGCGCGGACAGTAAAAACATTCAGTACTTC	CASSADSKNIQYF
TRBV2	.	.	TRBJ1-4	TGTGCCAGCACGAGGAGATCACCCGCAACTAATGAAAAACTGTTTTTT	CASTRRSPATNEKLFF
TRBV28	.	TRBD1	TRBJ2-4	TGTGCCAGCAGTCTGCGGACAGGGGTAACCAAAAACATTCAGTACTTC	CASSLRTGVTKNIQYF